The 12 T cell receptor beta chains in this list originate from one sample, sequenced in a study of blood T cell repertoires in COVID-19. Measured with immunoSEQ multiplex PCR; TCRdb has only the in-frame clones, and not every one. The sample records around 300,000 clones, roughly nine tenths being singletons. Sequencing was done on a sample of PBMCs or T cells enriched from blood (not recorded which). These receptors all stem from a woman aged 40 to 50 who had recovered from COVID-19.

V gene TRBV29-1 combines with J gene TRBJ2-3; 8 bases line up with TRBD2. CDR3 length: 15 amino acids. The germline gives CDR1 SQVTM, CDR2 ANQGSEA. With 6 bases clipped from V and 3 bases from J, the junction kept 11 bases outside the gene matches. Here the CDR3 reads CSVPGGPGLTDTQYF. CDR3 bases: TGCAGCGTCCCGGGAGGGCCAGGGTTAACAGATACGCAGTATTTT.

CDR3 DNA: TGCGCCAGCGCAGGGGAAGCATTGAGCGAGCAGTACTTC. It codes for CASAGEALSEQYF. The chain carries TRBV5-1 and TRBJ2-7; perhaps TRBD1 as D (6 bases). CDR3 length: 13 residues. The ends were cut back, 7 bases at V and 6 bases at J, with 17 bases in the middle. Germline V gene lookup returns CDR1 SGHRS and CDR2 YFSETQ.

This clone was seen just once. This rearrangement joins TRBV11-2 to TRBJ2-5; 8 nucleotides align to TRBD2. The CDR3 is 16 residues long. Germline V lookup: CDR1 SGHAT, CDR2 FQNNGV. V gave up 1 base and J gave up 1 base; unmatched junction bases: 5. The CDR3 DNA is TGTGCCAGCAGCTTAGGGGGCGGGAGGACCCAAGAGACCCAGTACTTC. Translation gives CASSLGGGRTQETQYF. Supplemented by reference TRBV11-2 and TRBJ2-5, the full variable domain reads EAGVAQSPRYKIIEKRQSVAFWCNPISGHATLYWYQQILGQGPKLLIQFQNNGVVDDSQLPKDRFSAERLKGVDSTLKIQPAKLEDSAVYLCASSLGGGRTQETQYFGPGTRLLVL.

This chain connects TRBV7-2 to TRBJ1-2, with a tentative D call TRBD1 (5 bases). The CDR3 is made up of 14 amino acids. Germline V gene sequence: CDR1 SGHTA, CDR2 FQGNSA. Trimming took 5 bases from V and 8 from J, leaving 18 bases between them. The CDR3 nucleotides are TGTGCCAGCAGCCTCAGGTGGCAGGGCAGCGGCTACACCTTC. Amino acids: CASSLRWQGSGYTF.

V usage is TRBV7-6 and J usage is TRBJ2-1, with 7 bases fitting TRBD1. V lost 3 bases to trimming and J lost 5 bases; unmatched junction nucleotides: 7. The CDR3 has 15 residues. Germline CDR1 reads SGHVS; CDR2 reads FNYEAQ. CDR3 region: CASSFWTGTDNEQFF. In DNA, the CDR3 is TGTGCCAGCAGCTTTTGGACTGGGACAGACAATGAGCAGTTCTTC.

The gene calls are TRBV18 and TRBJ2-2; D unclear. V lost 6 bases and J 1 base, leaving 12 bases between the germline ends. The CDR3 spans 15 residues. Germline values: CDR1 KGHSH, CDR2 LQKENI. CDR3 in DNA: TGTGCCAGCTCGGTCTGGGCAGAGAACACCGGGGAGCTGTTTTTT. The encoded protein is CASSVWAENTGELFF. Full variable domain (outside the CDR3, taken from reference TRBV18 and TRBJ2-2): NAGVMQNPRHLVRRRGQEARLRCSPMKGHSHVYWYRQLPEEGLKFMVYLQKENIIDESGMPKERFSAEFPKEGPSILRIQQVVRGDSAAYFCASSVWAENTGELFFGEGSRLTVL.

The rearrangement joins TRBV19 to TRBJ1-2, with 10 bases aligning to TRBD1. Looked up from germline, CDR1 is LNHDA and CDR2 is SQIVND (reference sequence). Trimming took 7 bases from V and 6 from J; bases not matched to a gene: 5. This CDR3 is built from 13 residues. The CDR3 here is CASIRQGADGYTF. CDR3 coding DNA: TGTGCCAGTATTCGACAGGGGGCAGATGGCTACACCTTC.

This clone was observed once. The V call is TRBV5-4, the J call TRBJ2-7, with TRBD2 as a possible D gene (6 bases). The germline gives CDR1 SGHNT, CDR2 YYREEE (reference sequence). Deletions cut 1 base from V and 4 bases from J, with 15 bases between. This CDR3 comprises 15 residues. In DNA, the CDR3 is TGTGCCAGCAGCTTGCCGGGGCGGGATGTATACGAGCAGTACTTC. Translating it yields CASSLPGRDVYEQYF.

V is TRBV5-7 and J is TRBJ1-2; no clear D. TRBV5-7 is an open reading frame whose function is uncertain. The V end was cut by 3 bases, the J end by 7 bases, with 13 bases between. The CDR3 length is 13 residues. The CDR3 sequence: CASSSLTLLGYTF. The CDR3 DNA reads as TGTGCCAGCAGCTCTCTGACTCTCCTTGGCTACACCTTC.

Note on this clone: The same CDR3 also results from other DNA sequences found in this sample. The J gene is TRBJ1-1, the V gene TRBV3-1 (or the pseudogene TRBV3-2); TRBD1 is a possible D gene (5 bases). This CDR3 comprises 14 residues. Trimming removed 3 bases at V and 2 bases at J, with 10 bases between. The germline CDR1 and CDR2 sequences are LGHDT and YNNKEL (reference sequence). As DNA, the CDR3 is TGTGCCAGCAGCCAGGGTAGGGGTAACACTGAAGCTTTCTTT. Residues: CASSQGRGNTEAFF.

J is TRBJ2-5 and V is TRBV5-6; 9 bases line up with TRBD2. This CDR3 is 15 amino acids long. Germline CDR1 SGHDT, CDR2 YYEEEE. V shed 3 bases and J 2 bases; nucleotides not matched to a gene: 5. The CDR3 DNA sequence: TGTGCCAGCAGCTCGGCTAGCGGGGAGCAAGAGACCCAGTACTTC. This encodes CASSSASGEQETQYF. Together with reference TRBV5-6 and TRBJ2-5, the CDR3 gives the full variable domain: DAGVTQSPTHLIKTRGQQVTLRCSPKSGHDTVSWYQQALGQGPQFIFQYYEEEERQRGNFPDRFSGHQFPNYSSELNVNALLLGDSALYLCASSSASGEQETQYFGPGTRLLVL.

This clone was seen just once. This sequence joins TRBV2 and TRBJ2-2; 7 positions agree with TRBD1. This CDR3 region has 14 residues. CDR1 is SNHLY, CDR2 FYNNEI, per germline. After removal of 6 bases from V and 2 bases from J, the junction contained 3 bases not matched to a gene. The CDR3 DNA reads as TGTGCCAGCAGGGACAGGTCAAACACCGGGGAGCTGTTTTTT. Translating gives CASRDRSNTGELFF.